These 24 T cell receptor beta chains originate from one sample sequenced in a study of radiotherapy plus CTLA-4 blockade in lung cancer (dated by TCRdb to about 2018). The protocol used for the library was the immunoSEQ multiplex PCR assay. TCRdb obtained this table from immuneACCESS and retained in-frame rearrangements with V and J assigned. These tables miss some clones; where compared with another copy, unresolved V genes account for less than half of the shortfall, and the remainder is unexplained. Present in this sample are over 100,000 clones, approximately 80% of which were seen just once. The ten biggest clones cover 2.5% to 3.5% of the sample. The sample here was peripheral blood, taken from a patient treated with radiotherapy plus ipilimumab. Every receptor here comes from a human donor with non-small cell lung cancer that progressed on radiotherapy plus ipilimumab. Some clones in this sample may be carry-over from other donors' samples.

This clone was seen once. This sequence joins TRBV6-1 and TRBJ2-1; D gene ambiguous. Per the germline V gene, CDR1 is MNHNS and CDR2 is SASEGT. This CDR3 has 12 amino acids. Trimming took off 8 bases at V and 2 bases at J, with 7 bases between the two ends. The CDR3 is CASAGAYNEQFF. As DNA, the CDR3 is TGTGCCAGCGCTGGTGCCTACAATGAGCAGTTCTTC.

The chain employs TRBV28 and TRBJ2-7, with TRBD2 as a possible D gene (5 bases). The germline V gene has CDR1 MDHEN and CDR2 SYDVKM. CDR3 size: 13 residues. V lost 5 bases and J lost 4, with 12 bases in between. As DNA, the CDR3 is TGTGCCAGCAGTCCGGGGTTCGGGTACGAGCAGTACTTC. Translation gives CASSPGFGYEQYF.

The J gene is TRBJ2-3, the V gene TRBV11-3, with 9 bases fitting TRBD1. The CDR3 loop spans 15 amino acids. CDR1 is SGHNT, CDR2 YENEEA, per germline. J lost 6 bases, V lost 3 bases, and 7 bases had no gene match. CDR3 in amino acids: CASSFRGTGWDTQYF. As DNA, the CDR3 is TGTGCCAGCAGCTTTCGGGGGACAGGGTGGGATACGCAGTATTTT.

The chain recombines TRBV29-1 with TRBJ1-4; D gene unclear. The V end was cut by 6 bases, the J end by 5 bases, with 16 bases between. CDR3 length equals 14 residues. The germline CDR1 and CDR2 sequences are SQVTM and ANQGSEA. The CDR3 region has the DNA TGCAGCGTCGCCTACTTCAGCGAAAATGAAAAACTGTTTTTT. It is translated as CSVAYFSENEKLFF. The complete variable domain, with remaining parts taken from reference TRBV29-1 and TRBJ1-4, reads SAVISQKPSRDICQRGTSLTIQCQVDSQVTMMFWYRQQPGQSLTLIATANQGSEATYESGFVIDKFPISRPNLTFSTLTVSNMSPEDSSIYLCSVAYFSENEKLFFGSGTQLSVL.

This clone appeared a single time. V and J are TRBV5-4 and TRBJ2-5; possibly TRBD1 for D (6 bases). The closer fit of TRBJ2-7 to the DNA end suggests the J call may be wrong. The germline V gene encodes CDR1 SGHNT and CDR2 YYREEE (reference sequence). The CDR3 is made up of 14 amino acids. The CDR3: CASSLGDNLYEQYF. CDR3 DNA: TGTGCCAGCAGCTTGGGGGACAACCTCTACGAGCAGTACTTC.

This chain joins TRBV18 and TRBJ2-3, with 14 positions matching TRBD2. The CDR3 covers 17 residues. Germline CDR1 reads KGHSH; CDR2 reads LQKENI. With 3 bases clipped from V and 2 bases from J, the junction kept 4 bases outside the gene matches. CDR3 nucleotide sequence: TGTGCCAGCTCACCCAGGACTAGCGGGGGGACCACAGATACGCAGTATTTT. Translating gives CASSPRTSGGTTDTQYF.

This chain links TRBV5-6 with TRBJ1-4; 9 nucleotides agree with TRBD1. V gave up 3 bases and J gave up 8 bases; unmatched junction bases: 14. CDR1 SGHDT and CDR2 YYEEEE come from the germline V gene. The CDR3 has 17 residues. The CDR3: CASSSVPGQGRREKLFF. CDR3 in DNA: TGTGCCAGCAGCTCCGTCCCGGGACAGGGACGTCGAGAAAAACTGTTTTTT.

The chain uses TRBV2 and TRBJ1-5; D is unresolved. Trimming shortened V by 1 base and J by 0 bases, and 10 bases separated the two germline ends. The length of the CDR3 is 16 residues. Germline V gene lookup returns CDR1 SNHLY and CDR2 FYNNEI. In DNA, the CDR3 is TGTGCCAGCAGTGAAGACGATTTTTATAGCAATCAGCCCCAGCATTTT. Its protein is CASSEDDFYSNQPQHF.

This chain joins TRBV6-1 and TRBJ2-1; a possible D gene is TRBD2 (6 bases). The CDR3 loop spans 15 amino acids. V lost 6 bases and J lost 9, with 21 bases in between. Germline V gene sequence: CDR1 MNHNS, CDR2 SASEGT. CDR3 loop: CASSSWGRPASEQFF. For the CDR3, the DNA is TGTGCCAGCAGCTCGTGGGGGAGGCCAGCGAGTGAGCAGTTCTTC.

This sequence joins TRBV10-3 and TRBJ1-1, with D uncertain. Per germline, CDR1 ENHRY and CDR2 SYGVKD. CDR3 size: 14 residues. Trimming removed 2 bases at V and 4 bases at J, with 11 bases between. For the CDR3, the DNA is TGTGCCATCAGTGAGATAGGAGCACTCACTGAAGCTTTCTTT. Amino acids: CAISEIGALTEAFF.

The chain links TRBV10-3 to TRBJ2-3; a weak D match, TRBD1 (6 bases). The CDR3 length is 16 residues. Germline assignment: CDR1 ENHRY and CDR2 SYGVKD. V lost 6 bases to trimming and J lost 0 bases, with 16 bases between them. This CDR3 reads CAIREQGRRSTDTQYF. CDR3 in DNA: TGTGCCATCAGAGAACAGGGAAGAAGGAGCACAGATACGCAGTATTTT.

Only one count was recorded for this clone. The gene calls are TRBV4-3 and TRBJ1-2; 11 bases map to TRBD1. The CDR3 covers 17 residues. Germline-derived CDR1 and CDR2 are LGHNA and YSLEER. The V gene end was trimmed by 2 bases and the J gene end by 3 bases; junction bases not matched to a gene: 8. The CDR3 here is CASSQRPGQGAYYGYTF. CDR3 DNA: TGCGCCAGCAGCCAACGACCCGGACAGGGGGCTTACTATGGCTACACCTTC.

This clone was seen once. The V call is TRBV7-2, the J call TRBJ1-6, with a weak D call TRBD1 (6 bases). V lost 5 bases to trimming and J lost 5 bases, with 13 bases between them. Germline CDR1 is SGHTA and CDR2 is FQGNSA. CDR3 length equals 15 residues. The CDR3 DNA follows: TGTGCCAGCAGCCCGGACAGTGGTAATAATTCACCCCTCCACTTT. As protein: CASSPDSGNNSPLHF. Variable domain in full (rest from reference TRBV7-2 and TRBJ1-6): GAGVSQSPSNKVTEKGKDVELRCDPISGHTALYWYRQSLGQGLEFLIYFQGNSAPDKSGLPSDRFSAERTGGSVSTLTIQRTQQEDSAVYLCASSPDSGNNSPLHFGNGTRLTVT.

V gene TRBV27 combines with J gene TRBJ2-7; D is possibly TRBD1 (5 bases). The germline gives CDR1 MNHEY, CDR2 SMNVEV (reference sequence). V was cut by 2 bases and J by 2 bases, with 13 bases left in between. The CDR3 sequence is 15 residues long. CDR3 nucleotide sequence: TGTGCCAGCAGTTTAGTTCAGGGCCAACCCTACGAGCAGTACTTC. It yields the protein CASSLVQGQPYEQYF.

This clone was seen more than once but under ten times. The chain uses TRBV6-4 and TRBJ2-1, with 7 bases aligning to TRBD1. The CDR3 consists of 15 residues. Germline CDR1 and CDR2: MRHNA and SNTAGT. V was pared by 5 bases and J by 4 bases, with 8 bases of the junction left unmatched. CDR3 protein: CASSLEGQLYNEQFF. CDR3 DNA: TGTGCCAGCAGTTTAGAGGGACAGCTTTACAATGAGCAGTTCTTC.

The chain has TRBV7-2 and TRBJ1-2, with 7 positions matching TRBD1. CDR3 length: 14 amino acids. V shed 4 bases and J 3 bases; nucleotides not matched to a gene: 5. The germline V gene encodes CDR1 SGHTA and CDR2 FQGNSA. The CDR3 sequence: CASSSRDRDYGYTF. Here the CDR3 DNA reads TGTGCCAGCAGCTCAAGGGACAGAGACTATGGCTACACCTTC.

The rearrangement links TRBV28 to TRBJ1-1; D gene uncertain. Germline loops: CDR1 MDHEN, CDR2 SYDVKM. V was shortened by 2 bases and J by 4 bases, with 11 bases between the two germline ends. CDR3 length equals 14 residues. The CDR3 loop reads CASSLRERGTEAFF. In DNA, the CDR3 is TGTGCCAGCAGTTTAAGGGAACGGGGCACTGAAGCTTTCTTT.

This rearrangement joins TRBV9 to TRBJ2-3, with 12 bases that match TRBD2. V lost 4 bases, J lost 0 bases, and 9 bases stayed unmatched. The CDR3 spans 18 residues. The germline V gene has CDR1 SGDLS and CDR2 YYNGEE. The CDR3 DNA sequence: TGTGCCAGCAGCAGACGAACTAGCGGGGGGCTTAGCACAGATACGCAGTATTTT. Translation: CASSRRTSGGLSTDTQYF.

CDR3 protein: CSAVGAGVQETQYF. The CDR3 DNA follows: TGCAGCGCCGTCGGAGCGGGAGTCCAAGAGACCCAGTACTTC. This sequence joins TRBV29-1 and TRBJ2-5, with TRBD2 identical over 8 bases. Germline CDR1 SQVTM, CDR2 ANQGSEA. Germline trimming cut 7 bases from V and 1 base from J; bases unmatched to any gene: 8. The CDR3 runs 14 residues. Looking up the rest from reference TRBV29-1 and TRBJ2-5 gives the full variable domain: SAVISQKPSRDICQRGTSLTIQCQVDSQVTMMFWYRQQPGQSLTLIATANQGSEATYESGFVIDKFPISRPNLTFSTLTVSNMSPEDSSIYLCSAVGAGVQETQYFGPGTRLLVL.

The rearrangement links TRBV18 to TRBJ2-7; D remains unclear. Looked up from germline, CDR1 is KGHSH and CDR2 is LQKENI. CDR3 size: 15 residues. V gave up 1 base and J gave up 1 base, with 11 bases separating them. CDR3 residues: CASSPREATSYEQYF. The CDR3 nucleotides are TGTGCCAGCTCACCACGAGAGGCGACGTCCTACGAGCAGTACTTC. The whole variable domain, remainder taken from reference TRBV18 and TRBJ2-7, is NAGVMQNPRHLVRRRGQEARLRCSPMKGHSHVYWYRQLPEEGLKFMVYLQKENIIDESGMPKERFSAEFPKEGPSILRIQQVVRGDSAAYFCASSPREATSYEQYFGPGTRLTVT.

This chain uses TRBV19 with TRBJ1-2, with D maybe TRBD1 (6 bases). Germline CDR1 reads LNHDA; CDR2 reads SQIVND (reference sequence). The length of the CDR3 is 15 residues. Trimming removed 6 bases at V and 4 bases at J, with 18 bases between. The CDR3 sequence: CASRALQGNFYGYTF. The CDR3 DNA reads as TGTGCCAGTAGGGCTTTACAGGGAAATTTCTATGGCTACACCTTC.

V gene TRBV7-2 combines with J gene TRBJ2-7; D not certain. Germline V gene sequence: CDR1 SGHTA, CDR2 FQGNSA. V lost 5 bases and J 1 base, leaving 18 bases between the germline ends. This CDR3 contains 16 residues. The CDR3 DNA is TGTGCCAGCAGCAAAGAGGTTTACGCTTTTTCCTACGAGCAGTACTTC. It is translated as CASSKEVYAFSYEQYF.

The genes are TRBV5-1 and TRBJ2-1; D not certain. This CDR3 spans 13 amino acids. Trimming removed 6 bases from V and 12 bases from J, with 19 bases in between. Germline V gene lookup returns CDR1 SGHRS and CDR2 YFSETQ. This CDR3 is CASNFGEGPGQFF. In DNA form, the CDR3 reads TGCGCCAGCAACTTCGGAGAAGGGCCCGGGCAGTTCTTC. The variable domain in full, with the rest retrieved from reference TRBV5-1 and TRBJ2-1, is KAGVTQTPRYLIKTRGQQVTLSCSPISGHRSVSWYQQTPGQGLQFLFEYFSETQRNKGNFPGRFSGRQFSNSRSEMNVSTLELGDSALYLCASNFGEGPGQFFGPGTRLTVL.

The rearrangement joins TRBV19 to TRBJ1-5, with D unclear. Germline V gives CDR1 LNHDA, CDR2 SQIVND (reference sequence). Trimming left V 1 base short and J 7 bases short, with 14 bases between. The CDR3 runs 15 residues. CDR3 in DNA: TGTGCCAGTAGTATAGTTCATCTCCTGCAGCAGCCCCAGCATTTT. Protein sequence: CASSIVHLLQQPQHF.